This TCR beta chain was sequenced during a study of PD-1 blockade in classical Hodgkin lymphoma. This CDR3 region has 16 residues. The germline gives CDR1 SNHLY, CDR2 FYNNEI. V gave up 0 bases and J gave up 5 bases, with 11 bases separating them. Stated time point: cycle 4 day 1 (C4D1), after five to seven weeks of nivolumab. Brentuximab vedotin exposure varied among the patients, all of whom had relapsed after autologous stem cell transplantation. Clones were sequenced by immunoSEQ multiplex PCR, and TCRdb holds only the in-frame ones, with some missing. The sample contains just under 65,000 clones, around 94% of which appear only once.

The chain couples TRBV2 to TRBJ1-6; D uncertain. The sequence derives from a human donor with classical Hodgkin lymphoma. The sequences come from peripheral blood mononuclear cells (PBMCs), collected before the fourth cycle of nivolumab. The CDR3 sequence: CASSEADGFNNSPLHF. The CDR3 nucleotides read TGTGCCAGCAGTGAAGCGGACGGGTTTAATAATTCACCCCTCCACTTT. The full variable domain, with the rest looked up from reference TRBV2 and TRBJ1-6, is EPEVTQTPSHQVTQMGQEVILRCVPISNHLYFYWYRQILGQKVEFLVSFYNNEISEKSEIFDDQFSVERPDGSNFTLKIRSTKLEDSAMYFCASSEADGFNNSPLHFGNGTRLTVT.